The present entry profiles one T cell receptor beta chain with its context. As handled by the study authors: Estimates of nucleated cell counts were drawn from the amplification of reference gene primers. Assay: immunoSEQ multiplex PCR; the TCRdb copy retains only in-frame clones and omits some. Clone size and V and J calls were adopted from that table, with D and trimming inferred from the DNA. The table records approximately 300,000 clones, roughly 86% of them present only once. This specimen belongs to a study of blood T cell repertoires in COVID-19. For the study at large: Samples of COVID-19 (acute and convalescent) were obtained from the United States, Italy and Spain. T cells, B-cell-depleted T cells, or PBMCs supplied cDNA or gDNA.

V was pared by 1 base and J by 3 bases, with 8 bases between. The germline V gene has CDR1 SGHAT and CDR2 FQNNGV. The length of the CDR3 is 14 residues. V gene TRBV11-2 combines with J gene TRBJ2-3, with unresolved D. Sample: peripheral blood. The receptor comes from a woman aged 45-65 years with acute or convalescent COVID-19. The CDR3 protein is CASSLGQITDTQYF. The CDR3 DNA reads as TGTGCCAGCAGCTTAGGTCAGATAACAGATACGCAGTATTTT.